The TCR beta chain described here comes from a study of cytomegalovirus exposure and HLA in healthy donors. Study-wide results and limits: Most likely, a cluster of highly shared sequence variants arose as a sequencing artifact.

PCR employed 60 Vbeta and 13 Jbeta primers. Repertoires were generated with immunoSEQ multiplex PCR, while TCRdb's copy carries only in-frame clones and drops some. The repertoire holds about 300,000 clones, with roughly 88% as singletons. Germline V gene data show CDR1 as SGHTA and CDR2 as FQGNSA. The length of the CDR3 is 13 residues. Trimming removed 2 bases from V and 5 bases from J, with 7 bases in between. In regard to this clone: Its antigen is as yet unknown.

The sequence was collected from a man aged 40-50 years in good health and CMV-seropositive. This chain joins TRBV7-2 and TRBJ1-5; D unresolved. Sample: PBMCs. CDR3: CASSLFADQPQHF. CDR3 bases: TGTGCCAGCAGCTTATTCGCGGATCAGCCCCAGCATTTT.